The 4 T cell receptor beta chains below come from one sample, sequenced in a study of blood T cell repertoires in COVID-19. Assay: immunoSEQ multiplex PCR; the TCRdb copy retains only in-frame clones and omits some. The repertoire holds 250,000 to 300,000 clones, 70% to 90% seen once, with roughly 2% in the top ten. Sequencing used peripheral blood. The receptors shown here come from a man aged 30-40 years with active or convalescent COVID-19.

The table lists this clone with a count of one. The chain uses TRBV19 and TRBJ2-5; the D gene is possibly TRBD1 (6 bases). Per germline, CDR1 LNHDA and CDR2 SQIVND (reference sequence). The CDR3 is 16 residues long. V lost 6 bases, J lost 4 bases, and 21 bases lay in between. The CDR3 loop is CASSQLGTTMGETQYF. Here the CDR3 DNA reads TGTGCCAGTAGCCAACTAGGGACAACTATGGGAGAGACCCAGTACTTC.

V is TRBV6-5 and J is TRBJ1-5, with 7 bases identical to TRBD1. With V trimmed by 8 bases and J by 5 bases, 12 bases remained unmatched. The CDR3 is 15 amino acids. Germline V CDR1 and CDR2: MNHEY, SVGAGI. The CDR3 reads CASARGQNPDQPQHF. The CDR3 DNA follows: TGTGCCAGCGCAAGGGGACAGAACCCCGATCAGCCCCAGCATTTT.

V and J are TRBV27 and TRBJ1-2; tentatively, D is TRBD1 (6 bases). Germline lookup yields CDR1 MNHEY and CDR2 SMNVEV (reference sequence). This CDR3 contains 15 residues. V lost 5 bases to trimming and J lost 2 bases, with 15 bases between them. The CDR3 nucleotides read TGTGCCAGCAGTCCAGGGGCGGCCCTCAACTATGGCTACACCTTC. It codes for CASSPGAALNYGYTF.

The chain links TRBV28 to TRBJ1-2; 9 bases line up with TRBD1. The length of the CDR3 is 13 residues. V shed 5 bases, J shed 4 bases, and the junction held 2 bases outside the gene matches. Germline assignment: CDR1 MDHEN and CDR2 SYDVKM. The CDR3 sequence: CASSVDRGYGYTF. The CDR3 nucleotides read TGTGCCAGCAGTGTGGACAGGGGCTATGGCTACACCTTC.